This passage covers 12 T cell receptor beta chains from one sample sequenced in a study of post-analysis software for immune sequencing data. Study-level findings and limits: The study found TRBV5-6, TRBV5-1 and TRBV20-1 among about 5 TRBV segments more frequent in patients than controls.

Unique molecular identifiers were present in the TCR beta cDNA libraries. TCRdb re-called the PCR reads with MiXCR, one entry per CDR3 protein. The data contain 380,000 or so distinct CDR3 sequences, 30% to 45% of them singletons. No antigens are known for them. The specimen was blood. The source of these receptors is a girl aged 10 to 17 with multiple sclerosis.

The chain has TRBV18 and TRBJ2-2; D might be TRBD1 or TRBD2, each matching 5 bases. The ends were cut back, 2 bases at V and 1 base at J, with 8 bases in the middle. The germline CDR1 and CDR2 sequences are KGHSH and LQKENI. The CDR3 loop spans 15 amino acids. The CDR3 coding sequence is TGTGCCAGCTCACCAGGAGGACAGAACACCGGGGAGCTGTTTTTT. Amino acids: CASSPGGQNTGELFF.

This clonotype was counted between two and nine times. The J gene is TRBJ2-1, the V gene TRBV4-1; 7 nucleotides match TRBD1. Germline CDR1 reads MGHRA; CDR2 reads YSYEKL. After removal of 3 bases from V and 5 bases from J, the junction contained 10 bases not matched to a gene. The CDR3 has 16 amino acids. CDR3 residues: CASSHAFRDRDNEQFF. In DNA, the CDR3 is TGCGCCAGCAGCCATGCATTCCGGGACAGAGACAATGAGCAGTTCTTC.

The chain couples TRBV27 to TRBJ1-4; tentative D call: TRBD1 (5 bases). V lost 6 bases and J lost 5, with 19 bases in between. CDR1 and CDR2 from the germline V gene are MNHEY and SMNVEV (reference sequence). The CDR3 has 16 residues. The DNA for the CDR3 is TGTGCCAGCAGGGACCGGGGGGGGTCCCCCAATGAAAAACTGTTTTTT. Residues: CASRDRGGSPNEKLFF.

This clonotype has only a few counts. The chain employs TRBV6-1 and TRBJ2-7, with D possibly matching TRBD1 (5 bases). This CDR3 region has 16 residues. The V gene's germline CDR1 is MNHNS and CDR2 SASEGT. V was pared by 8 bases and J by 1 base, with 21 bases between. The CDR3, as DNA: TGTGCCAGCGGTCTACCCAGCCACAGGATTTCCTACGAGCAGTACTTC. Its translation: CASGLPSHRISYEQYF.

The chain recombines TRBV12-3 or TRBV12-4 with TRBJ1-1, with D possibly matching TRBD1 (5 bases). The CDR3 sequence is 17 residues long. Trimming left V 4 bases short and J 9 bases short, with 27 bases between. DNA of the CDR3: TGTGCCAGCAGTTCGCACGCTAGCCTCCGGGACGGCTGGCAAGCTTTCTTT. Translation gives CASSSHASLRDGWQAFF.

This clonotype was seen a few times. The chain uses TRBV20-1 and TRBJ2-5; D not certain. Germline V gives CDR1 DFQATT, CDR2 SNEGSKA (reference sequence). Trimming shortened V by 2 bases and J by 5 bases, and 12 bases separated the two germline ends. This CDR3 has 13 amino acids. For the CDR3, the DNA is TGCAGTGCTAGAAATCTCAGTTTGGAGACCCAGTACTTC. Translating gives CSARNLSLETQYF.

This clonotype showed up just a few times. The rearrangement links TRBV20-1 to TRBJ2-7, with D perhaps being TRBD1 or TRBD2 (5 bases each). This CDR3 comprises 13 residues. Germline CDR1 and CDR2: DFQATT and SNEGSKA (reference sequence). V was pared by 6 bases and J by 3 bases, with 15 bases between. CDR3 in amino acids: CSAAGTYNYEQYF. The CDR3, as DNA: TGCAGTGCCGCCGGGACCTATAACTACGAGCAGTACTTC.

The table lists this clonotype with a few counts. J is TRBJ2-3 and V is TRBV12-3 or TRBV12-4, with 8 bases identical to TRBD2. The trim removed 5 bases at V and 7 bases at J, leaving 14 bases unmatched. The CDR3 length is 16 residues. The CDR3 DNA reads TGTGCCAGCAGTCCCCCGGAAGCGGGGGAACCCTATACGCAGTATTTT. Amino acids: CASSPPEAGEPYTQYF.

This chain connects TRBV6-5 to TRBJ1-3; 7 nucleotides line up with TRBD1. Trimming took 6 bases from V and 4 from J; bases not matched to a gene: 9. CDR3 length: 15 residues. Germline values: CDR1 MNHEY, CDR2 SVGAGI. The CDR3 region has the DNA TGTGCCAGCAGCCGACGTACAGGGGAAGGAAACACCATATATTTT. It specifies CASSRRTGEGNTIYF.

The rearrangement links TRBV2 to TRBJ1-5; D is unclear. Trimming removed 3 bases from V and 1 base from J, with 7 bases in between. Germline values: CDR1 SNHLY, CDR2 FYNNEI. The CDR3 is 14 residues long. CDR3 amino acids: CASSEMGSNQPQHF. In nucleotides, the CDR3 is TGTGCCAGCAGTGAGATGGGGAGCAATCAGCCCCAGCATTTT. Based on the CDR3 plus reference TRBV2 and TRBJ1-5, the full variable domain is EPEVTQTPSHQVTQMGQEVILRCVPISNHLYFYWYRQILGQKVEFLVSFYNNEISEKSEIFDDQFSVERPDGSNFTLKIRSTKLEDSAMYFCASSEMGSNQPQHFGDGTRLSIL.

V usage is TRBV29-1 and J usage is TRBJ2-1; D call uncertain. Per germline, CDR1 SQVTM and CDR2 ANQGSEA. The CDR3 sequence is 14 residues long. V dropped 7 bases and J dropped 6 bases, with 19 bases sitting between them. This CDR3 reads CSGSVGYYRNEQFF. CDR3 nucleotides: TGCAGCGGTTCCGTGGGTTATTACCGCAATGAGCAGTTCTTC.

This sequence joins TRBV4-2 and TRBJ2-5; 9 nucleotides align to TRBD2. Per the germline V gene, CDR1 is LGHNA and CDR2 is YNFKEQ. Germline trimming cut 0 bases from V and 4 bases from J; bases unmatched to any gene: 9. CDR3 length: 17 residues. CDR3 protein: CASSQDGSGRWGETQYF. The CDR3 DNA reads as TGTGCCAGCAGCCAAGATGGGAGCGGGAGGTGGGGAGAGACCCAGTACTTC.